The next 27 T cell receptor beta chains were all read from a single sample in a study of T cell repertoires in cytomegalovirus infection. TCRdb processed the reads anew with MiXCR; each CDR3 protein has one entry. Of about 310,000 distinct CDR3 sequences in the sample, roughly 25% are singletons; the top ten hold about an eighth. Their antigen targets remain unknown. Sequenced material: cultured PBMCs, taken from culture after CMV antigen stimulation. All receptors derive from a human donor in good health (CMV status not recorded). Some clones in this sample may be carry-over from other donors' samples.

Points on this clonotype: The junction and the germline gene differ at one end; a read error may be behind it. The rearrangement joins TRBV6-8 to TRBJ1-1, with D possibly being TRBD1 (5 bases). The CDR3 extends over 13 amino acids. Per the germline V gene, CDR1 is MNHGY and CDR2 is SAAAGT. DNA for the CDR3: TGTGCCAGCAGTTACGGGGGGAACTCTGAAGCTTTCTTT. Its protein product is CASSYGGNSEAFF.

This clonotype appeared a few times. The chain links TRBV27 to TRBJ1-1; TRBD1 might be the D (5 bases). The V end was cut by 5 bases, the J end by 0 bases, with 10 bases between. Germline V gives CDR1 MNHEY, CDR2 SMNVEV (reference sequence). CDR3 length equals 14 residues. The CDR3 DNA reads TGTGCCAGCAGTGGGGGACTTTTGAACACTGAAGCTTTCTTT. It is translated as CASSGGLLNTEAFF.

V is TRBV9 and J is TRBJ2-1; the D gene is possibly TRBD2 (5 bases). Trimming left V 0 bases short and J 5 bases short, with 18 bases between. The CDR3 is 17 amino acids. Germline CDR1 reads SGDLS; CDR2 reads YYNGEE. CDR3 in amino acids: CASSVDSGWGYHNEQFF. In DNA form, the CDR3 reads TGTGCCAGCAGCGTAGATTCGGGATGGGGATACCACAATGAGCAGTTCTTC.

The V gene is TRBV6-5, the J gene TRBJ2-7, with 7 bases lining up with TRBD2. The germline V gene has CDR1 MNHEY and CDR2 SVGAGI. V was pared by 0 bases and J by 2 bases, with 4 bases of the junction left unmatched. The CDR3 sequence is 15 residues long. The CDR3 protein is CASSYSGLAAYEQYV. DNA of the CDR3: TGTGCCAGCAGTTACTCTGGGCTAGCGGCCTACGAGCAGTACGTC.

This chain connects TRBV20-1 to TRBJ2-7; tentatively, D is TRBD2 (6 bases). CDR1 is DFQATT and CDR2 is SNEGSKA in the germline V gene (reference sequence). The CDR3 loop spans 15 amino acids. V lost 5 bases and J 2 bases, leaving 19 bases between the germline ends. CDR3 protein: CSAPNTLAQAYEQYF. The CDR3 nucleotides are TGCAGTGCTCCCAATACCCTAGCGCAAGCCTACGAGCAGTACTTC.

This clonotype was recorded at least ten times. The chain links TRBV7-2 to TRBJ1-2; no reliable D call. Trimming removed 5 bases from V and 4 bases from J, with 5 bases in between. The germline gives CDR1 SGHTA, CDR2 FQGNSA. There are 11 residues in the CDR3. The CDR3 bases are TGTGCCAGCAGCGGTACCTATGGCTACACCTTC. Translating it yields CASSGTYGYTF.

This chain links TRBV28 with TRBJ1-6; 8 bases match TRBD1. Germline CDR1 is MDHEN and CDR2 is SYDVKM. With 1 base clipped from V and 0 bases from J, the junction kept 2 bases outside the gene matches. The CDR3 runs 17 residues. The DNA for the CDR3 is TGTGCCAGCAGTTTATTCGGACAGGGCTCCTATAATTCACCCCTCCACTTT. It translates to CASSLFGQGSYNSPLHF.

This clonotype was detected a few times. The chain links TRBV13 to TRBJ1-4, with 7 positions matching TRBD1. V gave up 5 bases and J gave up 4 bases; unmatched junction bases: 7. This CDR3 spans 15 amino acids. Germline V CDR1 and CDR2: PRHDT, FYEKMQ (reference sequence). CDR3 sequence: CASSRGTALNEKLFF. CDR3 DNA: TGTGCCAGCAGCCGGGGGACAGCCCTTAATGAAAAACTGTTTTTT.

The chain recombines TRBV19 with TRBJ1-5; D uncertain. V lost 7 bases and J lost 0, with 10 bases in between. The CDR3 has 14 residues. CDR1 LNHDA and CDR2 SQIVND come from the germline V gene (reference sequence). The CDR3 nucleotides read TGTGCCAGTATCCTAATGGGTAGCAATCAGCCCCAGCATTTT. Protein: CASILMGSNQPQHF.

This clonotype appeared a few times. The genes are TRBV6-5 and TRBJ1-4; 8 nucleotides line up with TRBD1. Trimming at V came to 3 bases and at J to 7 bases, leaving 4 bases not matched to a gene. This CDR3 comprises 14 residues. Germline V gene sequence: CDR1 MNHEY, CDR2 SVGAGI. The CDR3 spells CASSYGQGSEKLFF. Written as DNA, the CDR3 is TGTGCCAGCAGTTATGGACAGGGAAGTGAAAAACTGTTTTTT.

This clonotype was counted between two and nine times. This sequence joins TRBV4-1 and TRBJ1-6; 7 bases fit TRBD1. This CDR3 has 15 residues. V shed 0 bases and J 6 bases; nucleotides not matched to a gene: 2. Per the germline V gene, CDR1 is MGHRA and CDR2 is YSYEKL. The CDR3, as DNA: TGCGCCAGCAGCCAAGAGGGACAGCTTAATTCACCCCTCCACTTT. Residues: CASSQEGQLNSPLHF.

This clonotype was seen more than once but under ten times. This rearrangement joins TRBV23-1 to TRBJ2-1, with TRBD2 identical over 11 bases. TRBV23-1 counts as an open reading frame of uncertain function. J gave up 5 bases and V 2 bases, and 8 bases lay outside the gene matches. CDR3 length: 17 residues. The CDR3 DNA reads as TGCGCCAGCAGTCAAGAACTAGCGGGAGTTAAGGACAATGAGCAGTTCTTC. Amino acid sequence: CASSQELAGVKDNEQFF.

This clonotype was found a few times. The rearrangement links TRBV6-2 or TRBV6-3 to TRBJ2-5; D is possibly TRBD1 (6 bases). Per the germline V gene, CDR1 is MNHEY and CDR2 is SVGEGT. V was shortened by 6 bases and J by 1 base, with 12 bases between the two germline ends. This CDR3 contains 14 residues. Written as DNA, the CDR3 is TGTGCCAGCAGGCAACAGGGATTCCAAGAGACCCAGTACTTC. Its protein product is CASRQQGFQETQYF.

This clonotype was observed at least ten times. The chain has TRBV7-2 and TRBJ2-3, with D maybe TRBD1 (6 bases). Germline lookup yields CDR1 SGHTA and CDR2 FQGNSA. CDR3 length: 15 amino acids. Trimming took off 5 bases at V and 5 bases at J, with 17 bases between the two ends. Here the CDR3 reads CASSRGGQWKDTQYF. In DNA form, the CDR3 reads TGTGCCAGCAGCAGAGGGGGACAATGGAAAGATACGCAGTATTTT.

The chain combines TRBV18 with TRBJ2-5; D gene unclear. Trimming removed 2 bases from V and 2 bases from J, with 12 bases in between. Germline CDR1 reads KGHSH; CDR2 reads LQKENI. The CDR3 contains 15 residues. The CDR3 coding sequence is TGTGCCAGCTCACCAAACTACCGAATACAAGAGACCCAGTACTTC. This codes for CASSPNYRIQETQYF.

CDR3 protein: CSASDADGSGNTIYF. The CDR3 bases are TGCAGTGCTAGTGATGCAGACGGCTCTGGAAACACCATATATTTT. This chain uses TRBV20-1 with TRBJ1-3, with no clear D. The CDR3 sequence is 15 residues long. Trimming cost V 3 bases and J 0 bases, with 12 bases left between them. Germline CDR1 reads DFQATT; CDR2 reads SNEGSKA (reference sequence).

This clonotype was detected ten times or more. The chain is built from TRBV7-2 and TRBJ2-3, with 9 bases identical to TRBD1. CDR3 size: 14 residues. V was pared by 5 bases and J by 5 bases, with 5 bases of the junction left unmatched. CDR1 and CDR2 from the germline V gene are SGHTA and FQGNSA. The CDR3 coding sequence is TGTGCCAGCAGCCCAGACAGGGGGGGAGATACGCAGTATTTT. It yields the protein CASSPDRGGDTQYF. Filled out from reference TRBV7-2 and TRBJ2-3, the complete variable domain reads GAGVSQSPSNKVTEKGKDVELRCDPISGHTALYWYRQSLGQGLEFLIYFQGNSAPDKSGLPSDRFSAERTGGSVSTLTIQRTQQEDSAVYLCASSPDRGGDTQYFGPGTRLTVL.

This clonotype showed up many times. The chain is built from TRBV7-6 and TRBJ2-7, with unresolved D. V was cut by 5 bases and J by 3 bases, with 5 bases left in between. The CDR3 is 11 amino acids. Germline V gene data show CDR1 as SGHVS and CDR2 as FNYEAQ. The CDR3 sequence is CASSLDYEQYF. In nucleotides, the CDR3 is TGTGCCAGCAGCCTTGACTACGAGCAGTACTTC.

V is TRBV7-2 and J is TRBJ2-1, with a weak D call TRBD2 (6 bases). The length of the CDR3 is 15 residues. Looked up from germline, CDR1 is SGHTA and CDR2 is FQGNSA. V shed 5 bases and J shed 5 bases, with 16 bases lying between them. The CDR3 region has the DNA TGTGCCAGCAGCCCACCGGGACTCGCTCACAATGAGCAGTTCTTC. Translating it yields CASSPPGLAHNEQFF.

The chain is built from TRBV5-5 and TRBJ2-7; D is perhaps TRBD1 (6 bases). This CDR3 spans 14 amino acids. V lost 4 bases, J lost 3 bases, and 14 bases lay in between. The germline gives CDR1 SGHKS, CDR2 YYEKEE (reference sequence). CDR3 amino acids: CASSAPDRDYEQYF. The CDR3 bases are TGTGCCAGCAGCGCCCCGGACAGAGACTACGAGCAGTACTTC.

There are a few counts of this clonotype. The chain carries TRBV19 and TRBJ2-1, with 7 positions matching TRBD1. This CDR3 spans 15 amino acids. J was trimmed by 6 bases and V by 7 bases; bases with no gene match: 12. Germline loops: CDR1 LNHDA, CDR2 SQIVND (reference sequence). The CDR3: CASTQTGPRLNEQFF. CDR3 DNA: TGTGCCAGTACTCAGACAGGGCCGCGTCTCAATGAGCAGTTCTTC.

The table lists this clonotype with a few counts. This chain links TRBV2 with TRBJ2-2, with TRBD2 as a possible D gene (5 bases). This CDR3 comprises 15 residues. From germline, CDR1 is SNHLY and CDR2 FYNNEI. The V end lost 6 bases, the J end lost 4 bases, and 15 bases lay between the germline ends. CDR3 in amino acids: CASSRASPFTGELFF. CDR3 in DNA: TGTGCCAGCAGCCGGGCTAGCCCCTTCACCGGGGAGCTGTTTTTT.

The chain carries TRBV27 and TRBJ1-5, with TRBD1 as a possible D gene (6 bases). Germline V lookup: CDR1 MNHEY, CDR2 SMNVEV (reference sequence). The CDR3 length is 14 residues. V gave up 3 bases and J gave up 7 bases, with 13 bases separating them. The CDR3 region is CASSFQGNGQPQHF. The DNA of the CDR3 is TGTGCCAGCAGTTTTCAGGGGAATGGCCAGCCCCAGCATTTT.

The CDR3 reads CASSSSGQAEAFF. DNA for the CDR3: TGTGCCAGCAGTTCTTCAGGACAGGCGGAAGCTTTCTTT. The chain links TRBV28 to TRBJ1-1; 7 bases line up with TRBD1. V shed 4 bases, J shed 8 bases, and the junction held 7 bases outside the gene matches. Looked up from germline, CDR1 is MDHEN and CDR2 is SYDVKM. CDR3 length equals 13 residues.

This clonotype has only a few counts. The CDR3, as DNA: TGTGCCAGCAGCAGATCCGGGACAGGGGGTTACTCACCCCTCCACTTT. This translates into CASSRSGTGGYSPLHF. The chain employs TRBV7-2 and TRBJ1-6, with 11 nucleotides matching TRBD1. Germline V gene sequence: CDR1 SGHTA, CDR2 FQGNSA. The CDR3 contains 16 residues. With V trimmed by 5 bases and J by 10 bases, 10 bases remained unmatched.

The CDR3 sequence: CAAAPLVNTEAFF. The CDR3 nucleotides are TGTGCCGCAGCGCCTTTGGTGAACACTGAAGCTTTCTTT. The chain couples TRBV7-9 to TRBJ1-1; D is undetermined. The CDR3 sequence is 13 residues long. Germline V gives CDR1 SEHNR, CDR2 FQNEAQ (reference sequence). V dropped 11 bases and J dropped 0 bases, with 13 bases sitting between them.

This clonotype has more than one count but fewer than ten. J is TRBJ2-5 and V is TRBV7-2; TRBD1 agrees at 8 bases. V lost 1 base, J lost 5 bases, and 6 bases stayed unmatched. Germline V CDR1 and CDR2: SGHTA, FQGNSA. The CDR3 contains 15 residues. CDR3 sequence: CASSLVQGARETQYF. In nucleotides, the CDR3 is TGTGCCAGCAGCTTAGTGCAGGGGGCGCGGGAGACCCAGTACTTC.